The rows below give T cell receptor beta chains drawn from one sample of a study of T cells in Graves' hyperthyroidism and ophthalmopathy. TCRdb itself ran the multiplex PCR reads through MiXCR, one entry per CDR3 protein. The sample has hundreds of thousands of distinct CDR3 sequences, approximately 15% seen once. Sequencing input: blood. Receptor source: a woman between 18 and 29 years old with Graves' hyperthyroidism. Both conserved end residues are part of each CDR3. The order of the fields is D gene, V gene, J gene, clone size, CDR3 DNA, CDR3 protein. D genes are given only for firm matches. Only some rows state a clone size, as once, few, many or a class for expanded clones.

D gene: NA; V gene: TRBV13; J gene: TRBJ1-6; clone size: few; CDR3 DNA: TGTGCCAGCAGCTCTACGGGGTACTCAGGGTACTCACCCCTCCACTTT; CDR3 protein: CASSSTGYSGYSPLHF
D gene: TRBD2; V gene: TRBV7-9; J gene: TRBJ2-7; clone size: NA; CDR3 DNA: TGTGCCAGCAGCCCGGGGACTAGCGCGGGGTACGAGCAGTACTTC; CDR3 protein: CASSPGTSAGYEQYF
D gene: NA; V gene: TRBV12-3/TRBV12-4; J gene: TRBJ2-1; clone size: NA; CDR3 DNA: TGTGCCAGCAGTTTGGTAGCGGAGATCACCAATGAGCAGTTCTTC; CDR3 protein: CASSLVAEITNEQFF
D gene: NA; V gene: TRBV28; J gene: TRBJ2-5; clone size: NA; CDR3 DNA: TGTGCCAGCAGTCTCCCGGGGCTCCAAGAGACCCAGTACTTC; CDR3 protein: CASSLPGLQETQYF
D gene: NA; V gene: TRBV7-3; J gene: TRBJ2-1; clone size: NA; CDR3 DNA: TGTGCCAGCAGCTCACAGGATGGCGGGGTGTACAATGAGCAGTTCTTC; CDR3 protein: CASSSQDGGVYNEQFF
D gene: TRBD2; V gene: TRBV11-2; J gene: TRBJ2-1; clone size: many; CDR3 DNA: TGTGCCAGCAGGAGGGGGACCTCGCGGCTAGCGGGATCCGGCTCCTACAATGAGCAGTTCTTC; CDR3 protein: CASRRGTSRLAGSGSYNEQFF
D gene: TRBD2; V gene: TRBV11-2; J gene: TRBJ2-3; clone size: many; CDR3 DNA: TGTGCCAGCACCGCCCGCGCCTCTAGCGGGGTCTACACAGATACGCAGTATTTT; CDR3 protein: CASTARASSGVYTDTQYF
D gene: NA; V gene: TRBV20-1; J gene: TRBJ1-5; clone size: NA; CDR3 DNA: TGCAGTATATTGGGTCGATCATTCGCCGGCGATTTGCCCCAGCATTTT; CDR3 protein: CSILGRSFAGDLPQHF
D gene: TRBD2; V gene: TRBV14; J gene: TRBJ2-1; clone size: NA; CDR3 DNA: TGTGCCAGCAGAAACCCGCCGGCAAGGGGACTAGCGGGACTACGAAACTACAATGAGCAGTTCTTC; CDR3 protein: CASRNPPARGLAGLRNYNEQFF
D gene: NA; V gene: TRBV30; J gene: TRBJ1-5; clone size: NA; CDR3 DNA: TGTGCCTGGAGTTGGGGGGCCGGGAATCAGCCCCAGCATTTT; CDR3 protein: CAWSWGAGNQPQHF
D gene: TRBD1; V gene: TRBV28; J gene: TRBJ2-6; clone size: many; CDR3 DNA: TGTGCCAGCAGTAAAAAAAAACCGGGACAGGTTTTATCTGGGGCCAACGTCCTGACTTTC; CDR3 protein: CASSKKKPGQVLSGANVLTF
D gene: TRBD2; V gene: TRBV28; J gene: TRBJ2-7; clone size: many; CDR3 DNA: TGTGCCAGCAACATACTAGCGGGAGCAGGCGAGCAGTACTTC; CDR3 protein: CASNILAGAGEQYF
D gene: TRBD1; V gene: TRBV29-1; J gene: TRBJ2-7; clone size: few; CDR3 DNA: TGCAGCGCGACAGGGATCAGCCACGAGCAGTACTTC; CDR3 protein: CSATGISHEQYF
D gene: NA; V gene: TRBV7-2; J gene: TRBJ2-7; clone size: many; CDR3 DNA: TGTGCCAGCAGCTTAGTCCGGACACACCCCTACGAGCAGTACTTC; CDR3 protein: CASSLVRTHPYEQYF
D gene: TRBD2; V gene: TRBV20-1; J gene: TRBJ2-1; clone size: NA; CDR3 DNA: TGCAGTGCTAGAGGTCTTAGCGGGAAAGGTGAGCAGTTCTTC; CDR3 protein: CSARGLSGKGEQFF
D gene: TRBD2; V gene: TRBV7-3; J gene: TRBJ2-3; clone size: NA; CDR3 DNA: TGTGCCAGCAGCGACGGACTAGCACATACGCAGTATTTT; CDR3 protein: CASSDGLAHTQYF
D gene: NA; V gene: TRBV7-9; J gene: TRBJ2-3; clone size: many; CDR3 DNA: TGTGCCAGCAGCCCGTCCATGGGAACCGCCACAGATACGCAGTATTTT; CDR3 protein: CASSPSMGTATDTQYF
D gene: NA; V gene: TRBV14; J gene: TRBJ2-3; clone size: few; CDR3 DNA: TGTGCCAGCAGCTACACGGGGAGACATACGCAGTATTTT; CDR3 protein: CASSYTGRHTQYF
D gene: TRBD1; V gene: TRBV9; J gene: TRBJ2-3; clone size: NA; CDR3 DNA: TGTGCCAGCAGCGTGAGAGGGGGCGCCGGGGCAGATACGCAGTATTTT; CDR3 protein: CASSVRGGAGADTQYF
D gene: NA; V gene: TRBV28; J gene: TRBJ1-1; clone size: many; CDR3 DNA: TGTGCCAGCAGTTCGTCGGACGCCGGACTGAACACTGAAGCTTTCTTT; CDR3 protein: CASSSSDAGLNTEAFF
D gene: NA; V gene: TRBV9; J gene: TRBJ2-7; clone size: NA; CDR3 DNA: TGTGCCAGCAGCCCACACGACAGGACCTACGAGCAGTACTTC; CDR3 protein: CASSPHDRTYEQYF
D gene: NA; V gene: TRBV4-1; J gene: TRBJ2-2; clone size: many; CDR3 DNA: TGCGCCAGCAGCCAAGTGGGTAGCAGGTACACCGGGGAGCTGTTTTTT; CDR3 protein: CASSQVGSRYTGELFF
D gene: NA; V gene: TRBV7-6; J gene: TRBJ2-7; clone size: many; CDR3 DNA: TGTGCCAGCAGCTTAGGGAGGGGGTCCGGCTACGAGCAGTACTTC; CDR3 protein: CASSLGRGSGYEQYF
D gene: NA; V gene: TRBV2; J gene: TRBJ2-3; clone size: many; CDR3 DNA: TGTGCCAGCAGGGATTTGTGGAGGGTGAAATCAGATACGCAGTATTTT; CDR3 protein: CASRDLWRVKSDTQYF
D gene: NA; V gene: TRBV7-9; J gene: TRBJ2-1; clone size: NA; CDR3 DNA: TGTGCCAGCAGCTTAAGGTCTTATTCGGATGAGCAGTTCTTC; CDR3 protein: CASSLRSYSDEQFF
D gene: NA; V gene: TRBV2; J gene: TRBJ1-4; clone size: many; CDR3 DNA: TGTGCCAGCAGTGAAACAGGCTCCCATGAAAAACTGTTTTTT; CDR3 protein: CASSETGSHEKLFF
D gene: NA; V gene: TRBV7-8; J gene: TRBJ2-3; clone size: many; CDR3 DNA: TGTGCCAGCAGCCCTCGGACAGATAGCACAGATACGCAGTATTTT; CDR3 protein: CASSPRTDSTDTQYF
D gene: NA; V gene: TRBV7-2; J gene: TRBJ1-1; clone size: many; CDR3 DNA: TGTGCCAGCGGGCAAGGGGTGCTCACTGAAGCTTTCTTT; CDR3 protein: CASGQGVLTEAFF
D gene: TRBD2; V gene: TRBV9; J gene: TRBJ2-7; clone size: NA; CDR3 DNA: TGTGCCAGCAGCCCGGGGGGGGGGAATGAGCAGTACTTC; CDR3 protein: CASSPGGGNEQYF
D gene: NA; V gene: TRBV6-2/TRBV6-3; J gene: TRBJ1-2; clone size: many; CDR3 DNA: TGTGCCAGCACCTCGGGCACCGGAAACTATGGCTACACCTTC; CDR3 protein: CASTSGTGNYGYTF
D gene: NA; V gene: TRBV14; J gene: TRBJ2-1; clone size: NA; CDR3 DNA: TGTGCCAGCAGCCAAGTTCCGGAACGACGGTGGGGGCAGCACAATGAGCAGTTCTTC; CDR3 protein: CASSQVPERRWGQHNEQFF
D gene: NA; V gene: TRBV2; J gene: TRBJ1-1; clone size: many; CDR3 DNA: TGTGCCAGCAGTGAAGGGACTATAGCTTTCTTT; CDR3 protein: CASSEGTIAFF
D gene: NA; V gene: TRBV11-2; J gene: TRBJ2-1; clone size: many; CDR3 DNA: TGTGCCAGCAGCCGCGAGCTAGCTCGAGAGCAGTTCTTC; CDR3 protein: CASSRELAREQFF
D gene: NA; V gene: TRBV4-2; J gene: TRBJ2-7; clone size: NA; CDR3 DNA: TGTGCCAGCAGCCGGGGGAGTCAAAGAACCTACGAGCAGTACTTC; CDR3 protein: CASSRGSQRTYEQYF
D gene: NA; V gene: TRBV6-1; J gene: TRBJ2-4; clone size: few; CDR3 DNA: TGTGCCAGCCTAAATGGACAGACTACGTTTGTAGCCAAAAACATTCAGTACTTC; CDR3 protein: CASLNGQTTFVAKNIQYF
D gene: NA; V gene: TRBV20-1; J gene: TRBJ2-5; clone size: many; CDR3 DNA: TGCAGTGCAAATCACCTCGACTACCACAGAGTAGAAGAGACCCAGTACTTC; CDR3 protein: CSANHLDYHRVEETQYF
D gene: NA; V gene: TRBV6-2/TRBV6-3; J gene: TRBJ2-5; clone size: few; CDR3 DNA: TGTGCCAGCAGTTGGAGCCAAGAGACCCAGTACTTC; CDR3 protein: CASSWSQETQYF
D gene: NA; V gene: TRBV6-1; J gene: TRBJ1-5; clone size: few; CDR3 DNA: TGTGCCAGCAGTAGCCGGCTAAATTCGCCCCAGCATTTT; CDR3 protein: CASSSRLNSPQHF
D gene: NA; V gene: TRBV3-1; J gene: TRBJ2-5; clone size: many; CDR3 DNA: TGTGCCAGCAGCCTCTTGACACAAGAGACCCAGTACTTC; CDR3 protein: CASSLLTQETQYF
D gene: NA; V gene: TRBV19; J gene: TRBJ2-1; clone size: NA; CDR3 DNA: TGTGCCAGTGGACCATCGGAGGCCGTTGGCAATGAGCAGTTCTTC; CDR3 protein: CASGPSEAVGNEQFF
D gene: NA; V gene: TRBV5-1; J gene: TRBJ2-1; clone size: few; CDR3 DNA: TGCGCCAGCAGCATATTTCGCCAGGGATACAATGAGCAGTTCTTC; CDR3 protein: CASSIFRQGYNEQFF
D gene: NA; V gene: TRBV11-2; J gene: TRBJ1-1; clone size: many; CDR3 DNA: TGTGCCAGCAGCTTAATTGAAGAGGACACTGAAGCTTTCTTT; CDR3 protein: CASSLIEEDTEAFF
D gene: NA; V gene: TRBV3-1; J gene: TRBJ2-3; clone size: many; CDR3 DNA: TGTGCCAGCAGCCGGTCAGGATTCGGAGATACGCAGTATTTT; CDR3 protein: CASSRSGFGDTQYF
D gene: TRBD2; V gene: TRBV20-1; J gene: TRBJ2-1; clone size: many; CDR3 DNA: TGCAGTGCTAGAGCGCGGGAGGCTAACAATGAGCAGTTCTTC; CDR3 protein: CSARAREANNEQFF
D gene: TRBD2; V gene: TRBV7-9; J gene: TRBJ2-4; clone size: NA; CDR3 DNA: TGTGCCAGCAGCTTATACGCGGGAGGGGAAAACATTCAGTACTTC; CDR3 protein: CASSLYAGGENIQYF
D gene: NA; V gene: TRBV6-1; J gene: TRBJ2-7; clone size: many; CDR3 DNA: TGTGCCAGCAGACGAGTAGGCACGGGCGAGCAGTACTTC; CDR3 protein: CASRRVGTGEQYF
D gene: NA; V gene: TRBV7-3; J gene: TRBJ2-1; clone size: many; CDR3 DNA: TGTGCCAGCAGCTTTGGGGGGGGCCCTTCCTCTTCCTACAATGAGCAGTTCTTC; CDR3 protein: CASSFGGGPSSSYNEQFF
D gene: TRBD2; V gene: TRBV20-1; J gene: TRBJ2-2; clone size: NA; CDR3 DNA: TGCAGTGCTAGGCATCAGGGACTAGAGAACACCGGGGAGCTGTTTTTT; CDR3 protein: CSARHQGLENTGELFF
D gene: NA; V gene: TRBV10-3; J gene: TRBJ1-1; clone size: once; CDR3 DNA: TGTGCCATCACCGTCAGGCAAAACACTGAAGCTTTCTTT; CDR3 protein: CAITVRQNTEAFF
D gene: NA; V gene: TRBV29-1; J gene: TRBJ1-1; clone size: NA; CDR3 DNA: TGCAGCGTCGCCCGCGGGACGGCGGACACTGAAGCTTTCTTT; CDR3 protein: CSVARGTADTEAFF
D gene: TRBD1; V gene: TRBV12-3/TRBV12-4; J gene: TRBJ1-1; clone size: NA; CDR3 DNA: TGTGCCAGCAGGTATAGGGGGCTGGGCACTGAAGCTTTCTTT; CDR3 protein: CASRYRGLGTEAFF
D gene: NA; V gene: TRBV30; J gene: TRBJ1-1; clone size: many; CDR3 DNA: TGTGCCTGGGGGGGCACTGAAGCTTTCTTT; CDR3 protein: CAWGGTEAFF
D gene: TRBD2; V gene: TRBV2; J gene: TRBJ2-7; clone size: NA; CDR3 DNA: TGTGCCAGCAGTGGGCGGGAGGGCCACGAGCAGTACTTC; CDR3 protein: CASSGREGHEQYF
D gene: TRBD2; V gene: TRBV2; J gene: TRBJ2-7; clone size: many; CDR3 DNA: TGTGCCAGCAGTCCTAGCGGGTGGAGCTCCTACGAGCAGTACTTC; CDR3 protein: CASSPSGWSSYEQYF
D gene: NA; V gene: TRBV12-3/TRBV12-4; J gene: TRBJ1-3; clone size: NA; CDR3 DNA: TGTGCCAGCAGGCCGGGACATAGATCTGGAAACACCATATATTTT; CDR3 protein: CASRPGHRSGNTIYF